The T cell receptor beta chain under discussion was sequenced for a study of lymphopenia after photon versus proton radiotherapy. This CDR3 contains 13 residues. V was clipped by 5 bases and J by 5 bases, with 12 bases between them. Germline assignment: CDR1 WNHNN and CDR2 SYGVQD (reference sequence). The repertoire was sequenced with immunoSEQ multiplex PCR; TCRdb's copy has only in-frame clones and lacks some. The sample holds fewer than 35,000 clones, 85% to 90% seen once. Sample: peripheral blood, taken from a patient treated with proton-based radiotherapy. The chain uses TRBV10-1 and TRBJ1-1; no clear D. This TCR was sampled from a woman aged 70 to 79 with pancreatic cancer. Some clones in this sample may be carry-over from other donors' samples. The CDR3 here is CASSKSLGTEAFF. In DNA form, the CDR3 reads TGCGCCAGCAGTAAAAGCTTGGGAACTGAAGCTTTCTTT.